The sequence of this TCR beta chain was determined in a study of B cell selection in AIRE deficiency. Looked up from germline, CDR1 is SGHNT and CDR2 is YENEEA. Trimming pared 3 bases from V and 8 bases from J, leaving 21 bases between. The CDR3 consists of 16 residues. Repertoires were generated with immunoSEQ multiplex PCR, while TCRdb's copy carries only in-frame clones and drops some. In the table there are approximately 24,000 clones, about 95% of which are singletons. Sorting defined conventional CD4 T cells as CD4+CD127+. The chain recombines TRBV11-3 with TRBJ2-3; TRBD2 might be the D (7 bases). The clonotype was recovered from a human donor in good health. Sequenced sample: CD4+CD127+ conventional T cells sorted from PBMCs. The CDR3 is CASSFQSPQRGGTQYF. CDR3 bases: TGTGCCAGCAGCTTCCAATCCCCCCAAAGGGGGGGTACGCAGTATTTT.